These 12 T cell receptor beta chains share one sample of origin, sequenced in a study of identical twins. Each CDR3 protein is one row after TCRdb ran MiXCR on the 5' RACE reads. The sample records under 1 million distinct CDR3 sequences, 9% to 15% being singletons. These data also featured in a second study, about yellow fever vaccine responses in identical twins.

Sequencing was carried out using PBMCs. These receptors were collected from a woman aged 18-29 years in good health.

The gene calls are TRBV5-5 and TRBJ2-1, with D uncertain. CDR1 is SGHKS and CDR2 is YYEKEE in the germline V gene (reference sequence). This CDR3 comprises 14 residues. V was clipped by 0 bases and J by 8 bases, with 12 bases between them. The CDR3 reads CASSLDRVFDEQFF. The CDR3 region has the DNA TGTGCCAGCAGCTTGGACCGGGTTTTCGATGAGCAGTTCTTC.

This clonotype was observed a few times. The chain has TRBV7-9 and TRBJ2-5; no clear D. The CDR3 is 10 amino acids. Germline CDR1 is SEHNR and CDR2 is FQNEAQ (reference sequence). V was clipped by 8 bases and J by 4 bases, with 5 bases between them. The CDR3 spells CASGIETQYF. For the CDR3, the DNA is TGTGCCAGCGGGATAGAGACCCAGTACTTC.

In its sample, this clonotype was seen a few times. The rearrangement joins TRBV9 to TRBJ2-1; 8 positions match TRBD2. In germline, CDR1 is SGDLS, CDR2 YYNGEE. Germline trimming cut 4 bases from V and 7 bases from J; bases unmatched to any gene: 22. The length of the CDR3 is 19 residues. CDR3 amino acids: CASSTRSGGGGLVGNEQFF. DNA for the CDR3: TGTGCCAGCAGCACTCGTAGTGGTGGGGGGGGACTAGTAGGGAATGAGCAGTTCTTC.

This clonotype was seen a handful of times. The chain employs TRBV15 and TRBJ2-2, with D unclear. Trimming took off 3 bases at V and 0 bases at J, with 11 bases between the two ends. The CDR3 covers 16 residues. Germline-derived CDR1 and CDR2 are LNHNV and YYDKDF (reference sequence). DNA for the CDR3: TGTGCCACCAGCAGCAAGGGAAGGGCGAACACCGGGGAGCTGTTTTTT. This sequence encodes CATSSKGRANTGELFF.

V gene TRBV2 combines with J gene TRBJ2-3; D call uncertain. Germline values: CDR1 SNHLY, CDR2 FYNNEI. CDR3 length: 12 residues. Trimming removed 5 bases from V and 6 bases from J, with 9 bases in between. The CDR3 is CASSTLKDTQYF. For the CDR3, the DNA is TGTGCCAGCAGTACACTGAAGGATACGCAGTATTTT.

This clonotype was observed a handful of times. The V and J genes are TRBV28 and TRBJ1-5; no clear D gene. The CDR3 loop spans 13 amino acids. V was cut by 3 bases and J by 4 bases, with 7 bases left in between. Germline CDR1 and CDR2: MDHEN and SYDVKM. CDR3 nucleotides: TGTGCCAGCAGTTTTTATATAAATCAGCCCCAGCATTTT. This encodes CASSFYINQPQHF.

Ten or more counts support this clonotype. The V and J genes are TRBV12-3 or TRBV12-4 and TRBJ2-5; 7 bases match TRBD2. After removal of 2 bases from V and 3 bases from J, the junction contained 0 bases not matched to a gene. This CDR3 has 13 residues. CDR3 loop: CASSLLAEETQYF. The CDR3 DNA follows: TGTGCCAGCAGTTTACTAGCGGAAGAGACCCAGTACTTC.

The genes are TRBV4-2 and TRBJ2-1; 10 bases map to TRBD2. In germline, CDR1 is LGHNA, CDR2 YNFKEQ. V shed 0 bases, J shed 4 bases, and the junction held 9 bases outside the gene matches. The CDR3 runs to 18 residues. The CDR3 loop is CASSQDRSGGIVYNEQFF. The CDR3 nucleotides are TGTGCCAGCAGCCAAGATCGTAGCGGGGGGATTGTATACAATGAGCAGTTCTTC.

This clonotype was observed a few times. The chain couples TRBV13 to TRBJ1-1; no clear D. The CDR3 contains 14 residues. V gave up 5 bases and J gave up 1 base, with 11 bases separating them. CDR1 is PRHDT and CDR2 is FYEKMQ in the germline V gene (reference sequence). CDR3 nucleotides: TGTGCCAGCAGCCCTAGGTGGGAGAACACTGAAGCTTTCTTT. Translation: CASSPRWENTEAFF.

CDR3 nucleotide sequence: TGTGCCAGCAGCTTAATCGGACAGGGGTCCACCGGGGAGCTGTTTTTT. Residues: CASSLIGQGSTGELFF. This chain connects TRBV7-8 to TRBJ2-2; the match to TRBD1 covers 9 bases. Germline trimming cut 2 bases from V and 4 bases from J; bases unmatched to any gene: 5. CDR3 length equals 16 residues. Germline CDR1 reads SGHVS; CDR2 reads FQNEAQ.

This sequence joins TRBV19 and TRBJ1-5; D not resolved. The CDR3 is 17 residues long. Trimming shortened V by 9 bases and J by 0 bases, and 21 bases separated the two germline ends. The germline CDR1 and CDR2 sequences are LNHDA and SQIVND (reference sequence). The CDR3 region has the DNA TGTGCCAGCAAGGACCGTGAAGACCCTATTAGCAATCAGCCCCAGCATTTT. It translates to CASKDREDPISNQPQHF.

This clonotype was seen only a few times. The J gene is TRBJ2-1, the V gene TRBV12-3 or TRBV12-4; 7 positions match TRBD2. The CDR3 runs 16 residues. J gave up 3 bases and V 2 bases, and 7 bases lay outside the gene matches. The CDR3 DNA sequence: TGTGCCAGCAGTTTAAATTGGGAGGGCCGCTACAATGAGCAGTTCTTC. Its protein is CASSLNWEGRYNEQFF.